This T cell receptor (beta chain) was identified in a study of shared clonotypes between healthy human individuals. Libraries were prepared by immunoSEQ multiplex PCR; TCRdb keeps only in-frame clonotypes and omits some of them. Among 1.4 million to 1.5 million clones listed, roughly 96% were seen once. Overall study findings and caveats: Non-shared clonotypes showed lower generation probabilities than clonotypes common to all four donors.

The study enrolled healthy HIV-negative adults without recent acute infections or vaccinations as donors. V was pared by 8 bases and J by 2 bases, with 13 bases between. Looked up from germline, CDR1 is SNHLY and CDR2 is FYNNEI. The CDR3 sequence is 14 residues long. Note on this clone: Its antigen is still unknown.

What was sequenced was naive CD4+ T cells sorted from blood. Subset in this sample: CD45RA+ positively selected. The genes are TRBV2 and TRBJ2-1, with D tentatively TRBD2 (5 bases). This receptor was obtained from a man aged 25 to 40 in good health. In nucleotides, the CDR3 is TGTGCCAGCGTTTATCGGGAAACCTACAATGAGCAGTTCTTC. It specifies CASVYRETYNEQFF.